This T cell receptor (beta chain) derives from a study of OX40 agonist ivuxolimab in advanced cancers. Across the whole study: Patients assigned to dose escalation were diagnosed with hepatocellular carcinoma, melanoma, renal cell or head and neck cancer.

The assay was immunoSEQ multiplex PCR, and TCRdb's table has in-frame clones only and misses some. The sample holds 40,000 to 60,000 clones, approximately 92% seen once. V trimming: 3 bases; J trimming: 3 bases; junction bases outside the gene matches: 6. CDR3 length: 14 residues. Germline V CDR1 and CDR2: SQVTM, ANQGSEA. This specimen was CD4+ or CD8+ T cells sorted from blood, taken in a trial of the OX40 agonist ivuxolimab. The chain combines TRBV29-1 with TRBJ1-2; 8 bases agree with TRBD1. The TCR comes from an adult with an advanced solid tumor such as melanoma, head and neck, liver or kidney cancer. In DNA form, the CDR3 reads TGCAGCGTTGAGCTTGGACAGGGCCACTATGGCTACACCTTC. The encoded protein is CSVELGQGHYGYTF.